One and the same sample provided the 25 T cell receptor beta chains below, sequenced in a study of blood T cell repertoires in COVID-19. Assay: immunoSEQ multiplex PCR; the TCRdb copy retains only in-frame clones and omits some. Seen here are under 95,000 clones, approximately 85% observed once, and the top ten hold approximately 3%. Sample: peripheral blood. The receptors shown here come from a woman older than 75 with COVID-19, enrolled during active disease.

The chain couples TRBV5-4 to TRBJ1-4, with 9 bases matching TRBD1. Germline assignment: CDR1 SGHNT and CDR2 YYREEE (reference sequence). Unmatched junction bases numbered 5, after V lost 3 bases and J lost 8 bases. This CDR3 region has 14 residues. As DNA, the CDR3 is TGTGCCAGCAGCTACCGGGACAGGGCCGAAAAACTGTTTTTT. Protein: CASSYRDRAEKLFF.

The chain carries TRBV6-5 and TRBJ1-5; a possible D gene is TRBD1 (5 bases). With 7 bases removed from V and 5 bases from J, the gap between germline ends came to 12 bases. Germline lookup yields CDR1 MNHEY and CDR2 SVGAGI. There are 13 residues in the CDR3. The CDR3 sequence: CASTQGRHQPQHF. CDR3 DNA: TGTGCCAGCACCCAGGGTAGACATCAGCCCCAGCATTTT.

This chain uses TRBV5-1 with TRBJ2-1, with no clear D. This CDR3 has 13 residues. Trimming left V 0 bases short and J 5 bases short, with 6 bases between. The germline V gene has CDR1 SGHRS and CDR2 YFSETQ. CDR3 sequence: CASSLDRNNEQFF. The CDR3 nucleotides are TGCGCCAGCAGCTTGGATAGAAACAATGAGCAGTTCTTC.

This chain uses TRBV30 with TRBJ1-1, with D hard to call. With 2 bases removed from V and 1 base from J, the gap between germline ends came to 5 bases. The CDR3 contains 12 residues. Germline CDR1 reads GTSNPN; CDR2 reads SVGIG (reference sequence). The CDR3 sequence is CAWSSSNTEAFF. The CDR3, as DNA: TGTGCCTGGAGTTCATCGAACACTGAAGCTTTCTTT.

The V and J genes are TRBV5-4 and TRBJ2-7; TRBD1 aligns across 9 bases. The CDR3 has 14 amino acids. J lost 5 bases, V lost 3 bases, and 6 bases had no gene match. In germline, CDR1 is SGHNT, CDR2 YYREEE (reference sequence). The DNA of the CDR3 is TGTGCCAGCAGCTCTGGACAGGGGCGGCACGAGCAGTACTTC. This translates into CASSSGQGRHEQYF. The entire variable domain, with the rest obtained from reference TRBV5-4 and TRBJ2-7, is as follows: ETGVTQSPTHLIKTRGQQVTLRCSSQSGHNTVSWYQQALGQGPQFIFQYYREEENGRGNFPPRFSGLQFPNYSSELNVNALELDDSALYLCASSSGQGRHEQYFGPGTRLTVT.

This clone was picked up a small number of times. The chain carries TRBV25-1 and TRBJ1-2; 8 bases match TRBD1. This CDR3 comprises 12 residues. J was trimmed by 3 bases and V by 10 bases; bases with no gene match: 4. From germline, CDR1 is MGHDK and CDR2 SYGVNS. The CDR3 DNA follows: TGTGCCACCGAGGACAGGGACTATGGCTACACCTTC. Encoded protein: CATEDRDYGYTF.

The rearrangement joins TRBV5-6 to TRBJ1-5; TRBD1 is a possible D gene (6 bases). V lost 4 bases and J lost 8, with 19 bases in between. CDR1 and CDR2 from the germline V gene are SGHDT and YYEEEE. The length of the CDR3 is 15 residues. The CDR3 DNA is TGTGCCAGCAGCGCTGGACAGTTTATGGTTGAGCCCCAGCATTTT. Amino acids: CASSAGQFMVEPQHF.

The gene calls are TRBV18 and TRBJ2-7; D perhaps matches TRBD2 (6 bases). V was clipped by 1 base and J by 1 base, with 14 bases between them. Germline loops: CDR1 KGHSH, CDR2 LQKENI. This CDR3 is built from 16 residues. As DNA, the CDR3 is TGTGCCAGCTCACCACTGGCGGGATCTCGGTCCTACGAGCAGTACTTC. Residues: CASSPLAGSRSYEQYF.

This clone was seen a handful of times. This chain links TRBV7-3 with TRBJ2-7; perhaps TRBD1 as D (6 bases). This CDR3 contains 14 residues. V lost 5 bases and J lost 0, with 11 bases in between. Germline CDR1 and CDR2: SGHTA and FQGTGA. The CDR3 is CASSPQGSSYEQYF. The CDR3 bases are TGTGCCAGCAGCCCCCAGGGGAGCTCCTACGAGCAGTACTTC.

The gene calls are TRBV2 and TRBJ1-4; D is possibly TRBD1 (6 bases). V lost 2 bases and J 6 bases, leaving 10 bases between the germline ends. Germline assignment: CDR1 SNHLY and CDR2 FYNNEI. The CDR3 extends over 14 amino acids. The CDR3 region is CASSERTVDEKLFF. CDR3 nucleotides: TGTGCCAGCAGTGAAAGGACAGTAGATGAAAAACTGTTTTTT.

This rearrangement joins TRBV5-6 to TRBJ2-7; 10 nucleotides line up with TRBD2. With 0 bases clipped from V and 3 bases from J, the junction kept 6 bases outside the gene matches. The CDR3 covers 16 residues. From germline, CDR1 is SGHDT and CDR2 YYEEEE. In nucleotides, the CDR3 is TGTGCCAGCAGCTTGGCCGGACTAGCGGAGGTCTACGAGCAGTACTTC. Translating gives CASSLAGLAEVYEQYF.

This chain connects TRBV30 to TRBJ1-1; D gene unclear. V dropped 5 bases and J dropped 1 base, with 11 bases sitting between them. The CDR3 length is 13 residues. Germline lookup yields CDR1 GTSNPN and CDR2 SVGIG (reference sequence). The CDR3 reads CAWSLTGNTEAFF. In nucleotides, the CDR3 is TGTGCCTGGTCTCTCACCGGGAACACTGAAGCTTTCTTT.

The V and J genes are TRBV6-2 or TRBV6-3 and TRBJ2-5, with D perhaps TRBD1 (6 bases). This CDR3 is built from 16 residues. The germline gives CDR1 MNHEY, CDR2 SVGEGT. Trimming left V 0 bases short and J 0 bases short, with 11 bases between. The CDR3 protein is CASSYSRDKYQETQYF. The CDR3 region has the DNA TGTGCCAGCAGTTACTCCCGGGACAAATACCAAGAGACCCAGTACTTC.

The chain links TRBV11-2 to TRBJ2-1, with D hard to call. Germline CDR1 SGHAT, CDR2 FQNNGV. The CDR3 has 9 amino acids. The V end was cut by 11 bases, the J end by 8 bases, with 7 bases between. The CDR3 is CAGLDEQFF. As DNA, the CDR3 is TGTGCCGGCCTGGATGAGCAGTTCTTC.

CDR3 DNA: TGTGCCAGCTCACCGCAGGTTACCTACGAGCAGTACTTC. This encodes CASSPQVTYEQYF. The rearrangement joins TRBV18 to TRBJ2-7, with no clear D. V was pared by 3 bases and J by 2 bases, with 8 bases between. Looked up from germline, CDR1 is KGHSH and CDR2 is LQKENI. This CDR3 is 13 amino acids long.

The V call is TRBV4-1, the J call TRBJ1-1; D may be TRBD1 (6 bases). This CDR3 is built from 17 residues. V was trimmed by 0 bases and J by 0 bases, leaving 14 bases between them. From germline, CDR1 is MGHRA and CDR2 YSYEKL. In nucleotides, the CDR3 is TGCGCCAGCAGCCAAGAGTCGGGGACAATTATGAACACTGAAGCTTTCTTT. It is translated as CASSQESGTIMNTEAFF.

DNA of the CDR3: TGTGCCAGCAGTAATGGGGGAGGTTGGCAGCCCCAGCATTTT. It codes for CASSNGGGWQPQHF. The chain links TRBV2 to TRBJ1-5; perhaps TRBD1 as D (5 bases). CDR3 size: 14 residues. The V gene lost 5 bases and the J gene lost 7 bases, with 15 bases spanning the gap. The germline V gene has CDR1 SNHLY and CDR2 FYNNEI.

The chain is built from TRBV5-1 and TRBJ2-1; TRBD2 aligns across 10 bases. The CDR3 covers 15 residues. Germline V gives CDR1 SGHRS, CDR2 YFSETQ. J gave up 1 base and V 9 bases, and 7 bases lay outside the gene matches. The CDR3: CATAPGLASYNEQFF. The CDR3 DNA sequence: TGCGCCACTGCACCGGGACTAGCGTCCTACAATGAGCAGTTCTTC.

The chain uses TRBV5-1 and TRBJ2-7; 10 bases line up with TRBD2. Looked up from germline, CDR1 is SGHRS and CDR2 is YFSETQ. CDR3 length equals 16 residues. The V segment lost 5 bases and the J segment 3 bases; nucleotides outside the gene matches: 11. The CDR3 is CASSMTGTSAFYEQYF. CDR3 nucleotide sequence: TGCGCCAGCAGTATGACCGGGACTAGCGCCTTCTACGAGCAGTACTTC.

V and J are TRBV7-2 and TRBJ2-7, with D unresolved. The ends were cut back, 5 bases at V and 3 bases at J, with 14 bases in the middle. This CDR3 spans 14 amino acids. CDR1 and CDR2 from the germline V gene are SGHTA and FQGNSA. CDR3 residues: CASSLLPGFYEQYF. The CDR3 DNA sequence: TGTGCCAGCAGCCTCCTCCCCGGTTTCTACGAGCAGTACTTC.

CDR3 nucleotides: TGTGCCAGCTCGCCTAATAACTACGAGCAGTACTTC. As protein: CASSPNNYEQYF. This chain uses TRBV18 with TRBJ2-7; D unclear. Germline V gene sequence: CDR1 KGHSH, CDR2 LQKENI. Trimming removed 6 bases from V and 3 bases from J, with 9 bases in between. The CDR3 is made up of 12 amino acids.

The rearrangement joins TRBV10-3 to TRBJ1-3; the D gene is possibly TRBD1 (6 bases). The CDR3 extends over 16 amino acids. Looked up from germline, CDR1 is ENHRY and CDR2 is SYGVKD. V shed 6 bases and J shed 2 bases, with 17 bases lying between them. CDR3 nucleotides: TGTGCCATCAGCGCCCCGGGACAAATTGCTGGAAACACCATATATTTT. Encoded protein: CAISAPGQIAGNTIYF.

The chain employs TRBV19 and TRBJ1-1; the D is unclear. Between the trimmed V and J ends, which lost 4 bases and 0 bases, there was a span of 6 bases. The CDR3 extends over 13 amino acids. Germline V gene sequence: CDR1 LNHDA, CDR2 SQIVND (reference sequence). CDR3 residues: CASSTQVNTEAFF. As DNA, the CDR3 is TGTGCCAGTAGTACGCAGGTGAACACTGAAGCTTTCTTT.

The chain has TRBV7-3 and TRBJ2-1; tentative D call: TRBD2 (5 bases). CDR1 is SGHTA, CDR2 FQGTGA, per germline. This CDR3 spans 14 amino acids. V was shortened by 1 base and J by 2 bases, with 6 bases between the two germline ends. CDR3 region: CASSLNGAYNEQFF. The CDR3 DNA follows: TGTGCCAGCAGCTTAAACGGGGCCTACAATGAGCAGTTCTTC.

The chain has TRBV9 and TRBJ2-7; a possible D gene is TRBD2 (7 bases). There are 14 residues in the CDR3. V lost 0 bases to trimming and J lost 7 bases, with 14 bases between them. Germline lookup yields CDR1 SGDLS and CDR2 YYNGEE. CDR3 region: CASSVAPGGGEQYF. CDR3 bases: TGTGCCAGCAGCGTAGCTCCGGGGGGCGGTGAGCAGTACTTC.